This passage covers 9 T cell receptor beta chains from one sample sequenced in a study of blood T cell repertoires in COVID-19. Here immunoSEQ multiplex PCR was the method, and the copy in TCRdb shows in-frame clones only, minus some. The table records some 72,000 clones, approximately 80% of them present only once. The sequencing sample was made of peripheral blood. These receptors were obtained from a man over 45 with COVID-19, enrolled during active disease.

The J gene is TRBJ2-7, the V gene TRBV4-1; unclear D gene. The CDR3 has 16 residues. Trimming pared 0 bases from V and 4 bases from J, leaving 16 bases between. CDR1 and CDR2 (germline): MGHRA, YSYEKL. DNA of the CDR3: TGCGCCAGCAGCCAAGATCCCCGAGCCCATTCTTACGAGCAGTACTTC. Translating it yields CASSQDPRAHSYEQYF.

Comment on this clone: The sample holds other DNA sequences that translate to the same CDR3. The rearrangement uses TRBV5-1 and TRBJ2-7, with 9 bases identical to TRBD1. Germline CDR1 reads SGHRS; CDR2 reads YFSETQ. After removal of 4 bases from V and 2 bases from J, the junction contained 10 bases not matched to a gene. The CDR3 is 16 amino acids. This CDR3 reads CASSPRTGATPYEQYF. The CDR3 nucleotides are TGCGCCAGCAGCCCCAGGACAGGGGCCACGCCCTACGAGCAGTACTTC.

The sample holds a few counts of this clone. This rearrangement joins TRBV5-1 to TRBJ2-1; D ambiguous. The V and J ends lost 0 bases and 4 bases respectively, with 8 bases between them. The CDR3 consists of 14 residues. Germline V gives CDR1 SGHRS, CDR2 YFSETQ. CDR3 nucleotides: TGCGCCAGCAGCTTGGCACAAGTATACAATGAGCAGTTCTTC. Translating it yields CASSLAQVYNEQFF.

This rearrangement joins TRBV5-6 to TRBJ2-5; 8 bases map to TRBD1. This CDR3 has 16 residues. The trim removed 2 bases at V and 5 bases at J, leaving 11 bases unmatched. Germline V gene sequence: CDR1 SGHDT, CDR2 YYEEEE. The CDR3 bases are TGTGCCAGCAGCTTCGGGACAGGCGCCCCAGGGGAGACCCAGTACTTC. This translates into CASSFGTGAPGETQYF. Full variable domain (rest looked up from reference TRBV5-6 and TRBJ2-5): DAGVTQSPTHLIKTRGQQVTLRCSPKSGHDTVSWYQQALGQGPQFIFQYYEEEERQRGNFPDRFSGHQFPNYSSELNVNALLLGDSALYLCASSFGTGAPGETQYFGPGTRLLVL.

Here the CDR3 reads CAISDGDPSGVNEQFF. The DNA for the CDR3 is TGTGCCATCAGTGATGGGGATCCTAGCGGGGTAAATGAGCAGTTCTTC. This chain uses TRBV10-3 with TRBJ2-1; 9 nucleotides line up with TRBD2. The CDR3 spans 16 residues. The V and J ends lost 3 bases and 7 bases, in that order; junction bases with no gene match: 10. Germline V gives CDR1 ENHRY, CDR2 SYGVKD.

The V call is TRBV5-5, the J call TRBJ2-3; D gene uncertain. V lost 3 bases to trimming and J lost 0 bases, with 11 bases between them. The germline CDR1 and CDR2 sequences are SGHKS and YYEKEE (reference sequence). The CDR3 extends over 15 amino acids. CDR3 in DNA: TGTGCCAGCAGCTCGACTGGGTTTAGCACAGATACGCAGTATTTT. Residues: CASSSTGFSTDTQYF.

The chain uses TRBV29-1 and TRBJ2-2, with a tentative D call TRBD1 (5 bases). Trimming pared 7 bases from V and 5 bases from J, leaving 11 bases between. Germline CDR1 is SQVTM and CDR2 is ANQGSEA. This CDR3 comprises 12 residues. CDR3 loop: CSGGQITGELFF. The CDR3, as DNA: TGCAGCGGGGGCCAGATTACCGGGGAGCTGTTTTTT.

The chain couples TRBV20-1 to TRBJ2-1; D is unresolved. From germline, CDR1 is DFQATT and CDR2 SNEGSKA (reference sequence). The V end lost 3 bases, the J end lost 4 bases, and 4 bases lay between the germline ends. CDR3 length equals 11 residues. Written as DNA, the CDR3 is TGCAGTGCTAGCCCGTACAATGAGCAGTTCTTC. It yields the protein CSASPYNEQFF.

This sequence joins TRBV14 and TRBJ1-1; D ambiguous. The V end lost 3 bases, the J end lost 5 bases, and 16 bases lay between the germline ends. The CDR3 is 15 residues long. CDR1 is SGHDN, CDR2 FVKESK, per germline. The CDR3 reads CASSHLPRGETEAFF. The CDR3 DNA sequence: TGTGCCAGCAGCCACCTCCCTCGGGGAGAAACTGAAGCTTTCTTT. The full variable domain, rest sourced from reference TRBV14 and TRBJ1-1, is EAGVTQFPSHSVIEKGQTVTLRCDPISGHDNLYWYRRVMGKEIKFLLHFVKESKQDESGMPNNRFLAERTGGTYSTLKVQPAELEDSGVYFCASSHLPRGETEAFFGQGTRLTVV.